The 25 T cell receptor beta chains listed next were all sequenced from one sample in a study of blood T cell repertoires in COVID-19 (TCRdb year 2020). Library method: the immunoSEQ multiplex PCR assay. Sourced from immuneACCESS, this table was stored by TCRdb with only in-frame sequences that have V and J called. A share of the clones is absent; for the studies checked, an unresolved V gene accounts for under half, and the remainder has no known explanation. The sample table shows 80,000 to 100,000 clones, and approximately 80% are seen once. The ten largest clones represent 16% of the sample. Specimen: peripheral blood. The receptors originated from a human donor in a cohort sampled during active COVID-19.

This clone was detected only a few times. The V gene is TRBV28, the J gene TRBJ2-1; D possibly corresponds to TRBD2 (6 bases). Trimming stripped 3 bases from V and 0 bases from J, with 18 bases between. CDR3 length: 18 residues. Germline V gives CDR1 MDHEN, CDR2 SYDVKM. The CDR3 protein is CASSFAGTLSSSYNEQFF. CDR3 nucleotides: TGTGCCAGCAGTTTTGCGGGAACACTTTCTAGCTCCTACAATGAGCAGTTCTTC.

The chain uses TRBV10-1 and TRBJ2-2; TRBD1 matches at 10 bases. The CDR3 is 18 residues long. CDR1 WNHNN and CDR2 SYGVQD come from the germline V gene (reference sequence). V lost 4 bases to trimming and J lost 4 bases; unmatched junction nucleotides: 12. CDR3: CASSGATGTGAPTGELFF. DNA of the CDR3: TGCGCCAGCAGTGGGGCTACCGGGACAGGGGCCCCCACCGGGGAGCTGTTTTTT.

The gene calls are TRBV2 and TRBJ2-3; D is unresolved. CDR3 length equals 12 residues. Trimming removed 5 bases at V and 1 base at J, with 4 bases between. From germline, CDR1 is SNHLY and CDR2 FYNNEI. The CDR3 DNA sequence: TGTGCCAGCAGTCTACGCACAGATACGCAGTATTTT. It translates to CASSLRTDTQYF.

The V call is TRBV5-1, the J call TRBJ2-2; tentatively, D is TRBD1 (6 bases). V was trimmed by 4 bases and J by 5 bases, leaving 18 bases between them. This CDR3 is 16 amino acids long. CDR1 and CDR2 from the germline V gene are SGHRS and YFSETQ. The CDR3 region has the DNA TGCGCCAGCAGCCAAGGACCCGGGACAACTACCGGGGAGCTGTTTTTT. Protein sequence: CASSQGPGTTTGELFF.

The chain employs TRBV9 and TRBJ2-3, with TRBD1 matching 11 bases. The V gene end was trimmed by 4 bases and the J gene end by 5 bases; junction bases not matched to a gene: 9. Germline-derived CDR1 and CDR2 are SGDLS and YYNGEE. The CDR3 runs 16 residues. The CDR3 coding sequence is TGTGCCAGCAGCTCAGAGGACAGGGGGCGTCAAGATACGCAGTATTTT. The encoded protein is CASSSEDRGRQDTQYF. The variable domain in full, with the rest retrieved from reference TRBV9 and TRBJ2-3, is DSGVTQTPKHLITATGQRVTLRCSPRSGDLSVYWYQQSLDQGLQFLIQYYNGEERAKGNILERFSAQQFPDLHSELNLSSLELGDSALYFCASSSEDRGRQDTQYFGPGTRLTVL.

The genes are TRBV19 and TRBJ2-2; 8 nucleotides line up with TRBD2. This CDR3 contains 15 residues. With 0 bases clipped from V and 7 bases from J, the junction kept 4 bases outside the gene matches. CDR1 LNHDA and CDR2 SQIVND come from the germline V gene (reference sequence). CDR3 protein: CASSIELAGFGELFF. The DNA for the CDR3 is TGTGCCAGTAGTATAGAGTTAGCGGGGTTCGGGGAGCTGTTTTTT.

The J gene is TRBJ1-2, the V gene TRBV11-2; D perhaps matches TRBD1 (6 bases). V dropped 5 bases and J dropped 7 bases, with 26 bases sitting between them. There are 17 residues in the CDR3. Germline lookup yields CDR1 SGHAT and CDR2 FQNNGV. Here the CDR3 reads CASSPGGRALRIRGYTF. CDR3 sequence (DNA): TGTGCCAGCAGCCCGGGGGGCAGGGCTCTTCGAATTCGTGGCTACACCTTC.

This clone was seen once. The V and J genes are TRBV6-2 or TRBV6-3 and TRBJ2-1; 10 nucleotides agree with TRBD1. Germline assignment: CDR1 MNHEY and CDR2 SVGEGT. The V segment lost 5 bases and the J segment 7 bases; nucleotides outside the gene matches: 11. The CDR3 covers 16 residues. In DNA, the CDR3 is TGTGCCAGCAGTAGCCCTGGGACAGGGGTTTCTAATGAGCAGTTCTTC. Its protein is CASSSPGTGVSNEQFF.

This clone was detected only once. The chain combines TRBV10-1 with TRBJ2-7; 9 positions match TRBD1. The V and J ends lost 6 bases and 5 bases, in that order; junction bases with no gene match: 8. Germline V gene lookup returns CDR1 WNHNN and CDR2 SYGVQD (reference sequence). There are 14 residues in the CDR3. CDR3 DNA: TGCGCCAGCAGCCGATCGAGACAGGGGGACGAGCAGTACTTC. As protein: CASSRSRQGDEQYF.

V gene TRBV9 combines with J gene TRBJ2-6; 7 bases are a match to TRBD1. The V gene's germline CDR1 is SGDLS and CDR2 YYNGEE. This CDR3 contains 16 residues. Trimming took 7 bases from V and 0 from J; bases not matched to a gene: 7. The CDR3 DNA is TGTGCCAGCGCACGACAGGGAGCCTCTGGGGCCAACGTCCTGACTTTC. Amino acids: CASARQGASGANVLTF.

CDR3: CASSYTENTEAFF. The CDR3 DNA reads as TGTGCCAGCAGTTATACAGAGAACACTGAAGCTTTCTTT. This chain connects TRBV6-5 to TRBJ1-1; D remains ambiguous. The CDR3 is 13 residues long. CDR1 and CDR2 from the germline V gene are MNHEY and SVGAGI. Deletions cut 3 bases from V and 1 base from J, with 6 bases between.

CDR3 protein: CASRWGLAGAETQYF. CDR3 bases: TGTGCCAGCAGATGGGGACTAGCGGGGGCTGAGACCCAGTACTTC. The chain is built from TRBV5-5 and TRBJ2-5, with 14 bases identical to TRBD2. The CDR3 is made up of 15 amino acids. The germline V gene encodes CDR1 SGHKS and CDR2 YYEKEE (reference sequence). V lost 5 bases and J lost 5; bases outside the gene matches: 5.

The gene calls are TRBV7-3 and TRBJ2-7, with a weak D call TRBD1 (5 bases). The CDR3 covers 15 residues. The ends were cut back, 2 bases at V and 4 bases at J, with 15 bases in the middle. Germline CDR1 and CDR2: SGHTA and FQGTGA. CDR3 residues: CASSLSQGPSYEQYF. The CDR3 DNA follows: TGTGCCAGCAGCTTATCTCAGGGCCCCTCGTACGAGCAGTACTTC.

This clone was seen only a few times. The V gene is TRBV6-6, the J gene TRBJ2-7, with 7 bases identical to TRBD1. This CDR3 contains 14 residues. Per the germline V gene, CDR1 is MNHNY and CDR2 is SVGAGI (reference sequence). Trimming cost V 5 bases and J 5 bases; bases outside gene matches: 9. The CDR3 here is CASSTSGQANEQYF. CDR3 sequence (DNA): TGTGCCAGCAGTACCTCCGGACAGGCGAACGAGCAGTACTTC.

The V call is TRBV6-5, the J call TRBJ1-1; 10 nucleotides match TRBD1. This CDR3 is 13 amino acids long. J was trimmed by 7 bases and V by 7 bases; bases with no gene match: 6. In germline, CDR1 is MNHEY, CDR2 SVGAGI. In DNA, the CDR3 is TGTGCCAGCAAGAGGGACAGGGGTTTTGAAGCTTTCTTT. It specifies CASKRDRGFEAFF.

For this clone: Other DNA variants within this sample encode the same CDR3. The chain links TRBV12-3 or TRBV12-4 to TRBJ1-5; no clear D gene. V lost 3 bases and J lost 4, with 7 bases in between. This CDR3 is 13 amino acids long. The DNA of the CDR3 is TGTGCCAGCAGTTTTGGCGGGAATCAGCCCCAGCATTTT. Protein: CASSFGGNQPQHF.

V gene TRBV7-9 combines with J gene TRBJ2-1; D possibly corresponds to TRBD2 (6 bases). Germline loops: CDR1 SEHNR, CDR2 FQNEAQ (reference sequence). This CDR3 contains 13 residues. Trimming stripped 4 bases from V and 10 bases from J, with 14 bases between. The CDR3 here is CASSSDYLREQFF. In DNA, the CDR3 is TGTGCCAGCAGCTCGGACTACCTGAGGGAGCAGTTCTTC.

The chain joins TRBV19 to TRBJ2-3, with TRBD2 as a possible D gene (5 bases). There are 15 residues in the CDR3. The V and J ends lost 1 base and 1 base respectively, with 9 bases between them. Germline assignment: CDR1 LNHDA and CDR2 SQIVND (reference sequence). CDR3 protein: CASSIGPAGTDTQYF. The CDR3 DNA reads TGTGCCAGTAGTATAGGTCCAGCGGGCACAGATACGCAGTATTTT.

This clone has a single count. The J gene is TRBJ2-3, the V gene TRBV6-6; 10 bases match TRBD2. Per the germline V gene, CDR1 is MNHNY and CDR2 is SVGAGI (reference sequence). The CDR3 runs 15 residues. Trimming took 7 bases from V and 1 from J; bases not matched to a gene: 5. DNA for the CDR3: TGTGCCAGCACACAAAGCGGGGGGGGCACAGATACGCAGTATTTT. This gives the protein CASTQSGGGTDTQYF.

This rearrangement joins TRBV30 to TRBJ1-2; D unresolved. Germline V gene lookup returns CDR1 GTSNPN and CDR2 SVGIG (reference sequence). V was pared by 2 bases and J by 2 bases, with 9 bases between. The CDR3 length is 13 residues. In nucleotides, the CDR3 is TGTGCCTGGAGTAGAGGGAGAAACTATGGCTACACCTTC. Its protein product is CAWSRGRNYGYTF.

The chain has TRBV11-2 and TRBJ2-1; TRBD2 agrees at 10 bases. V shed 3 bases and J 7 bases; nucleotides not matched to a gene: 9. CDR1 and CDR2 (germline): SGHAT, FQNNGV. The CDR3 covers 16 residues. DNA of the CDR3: TGTGCCAGCAGCTTCATTGGAGCGGGAGGGCTTAATGAGCAGTTCTTC. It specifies CASSFIGAGGLNEQFF.

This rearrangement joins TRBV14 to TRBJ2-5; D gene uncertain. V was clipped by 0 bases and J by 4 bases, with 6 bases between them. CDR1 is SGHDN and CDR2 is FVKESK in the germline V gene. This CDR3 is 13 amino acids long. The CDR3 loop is CASSQDRRETQYF. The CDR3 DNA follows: TGTGCCAGCAGCCAAGATCGGAGAGAGACCCAGTACTTC.

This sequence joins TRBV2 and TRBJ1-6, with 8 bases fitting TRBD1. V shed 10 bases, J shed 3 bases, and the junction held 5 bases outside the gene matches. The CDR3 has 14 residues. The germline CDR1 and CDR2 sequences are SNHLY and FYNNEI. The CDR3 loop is CATGTGGYNSPLHF. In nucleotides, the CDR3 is TGTGCCACCGGGACAGGAGGCTATAATTCACCCCTCCACTTT. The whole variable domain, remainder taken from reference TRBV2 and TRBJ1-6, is EPEVTQTPSHQVTQMGQEVILRCVPISNHLYFYWYRQILGQKVEFLVSFYNNEISEKSEIFDDQFSVERPDGSNFTLKIRSTKLEDSAMYFCATGTGGYNSPLHFGNGTRLTVT.

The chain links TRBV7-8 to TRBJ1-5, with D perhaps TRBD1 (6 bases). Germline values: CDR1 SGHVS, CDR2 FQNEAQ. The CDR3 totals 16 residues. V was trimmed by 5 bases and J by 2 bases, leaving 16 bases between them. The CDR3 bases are TGTGCCAGCAGCGACAGTCGGGGGGCCCGCAATCAGCCCCAGCATTTT. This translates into CASSDSRGARNQPQHF.

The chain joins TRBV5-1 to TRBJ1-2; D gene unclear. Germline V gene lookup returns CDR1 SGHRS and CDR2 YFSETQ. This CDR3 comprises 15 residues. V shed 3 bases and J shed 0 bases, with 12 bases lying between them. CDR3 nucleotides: TGCGCCAGCAGCTCTGGCGGGGAGACTAACTATGGCTACACCTTC. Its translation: CASSSGGETNYGYTF.